Listed here are 9 T cell receptor beta chains from one sample, sequenced in a study of kidney transplant recipient with SARS-CoV-2 infection. From the reads, TCRdb called clonotypes with MiXCR, one entry per CDR3 protein. This table holds about 240,000 distinct CDR3 sequences, about 28% found once. The starting material was a blood sample, obtained at baseline and around day 110 from a kidney transplant recipient. The receptor set was obtained from a male patient between 25 and 39 years old who had COVID-19 and was a kidney transplant recipient. Some T cells could come from the graft donor.

The chain joins TRBV7-6 to TRBJ1-2, with D unresolved. Germline V gene sequence: CDR1 SGHVS, CDR2 FNYEAQ. V shed 8 bases and J shed 7 bases, with 29 bases lying between them. The CDR3 has 17 amino acids. The CDR3 here is CASGPVGESRKTCGYTF. CDR3 bases: TGTGCCAGCGGCCCCGTCGGTGAATCTCGAAAGACCTGTGGCTACACCTTC.

Of note for this clonotype: Being one base from a much bigger clone, this may be a read error. The chain is built from TRBV6-5 and TRBJ1-2; D is perhaps TRBD1 (6 bases). Germline CDR1 MNHEY, CDR2 SVGAGI. Trimming removed 5 bases from V and 4 bases from J, with 23 bases in between. The CDR3 runs to 17 residues. Here the CDR3 DNA reads TGTGCCAGCAGTAAAATTGGGGGCCGTGGCAATATCTATGGCTACACCTTC. Translated, it gives CASSKIGGRGNIYGYTF.

On this clonotype: A single base is all that separates this from a far larger clone, so a read error is likely. The rearrangement links TRBV7-2 to TRBJ2-5; D is uncertain. This CDR3 spans 11 amino acids. CDR1 and CDR2 from the germline V gene are SGHTA and FQGNSA. The CDR3 DNA reads TGTGCCAGGAGCTTGAAGGAGACCCAGTACTTC. Protein product: CARSLKETQYF.

Note on this clonotype: Since a much larger clone is just one base distant, this may be a read error. The rearrangement joins TRBV6-9 to TRBJ1-2; D remains unclear. This CDR3 region has 17 residues. Germline-derived CDR1 and CDR2 are MNHGY and SVAAGI. Trimming removed 5 bases at V and 7 bases at J, with 26 bases between. This CDR3 reads CASSVGWPYGKTCGYTF. Written as DNA, the CDR3 is TGTGCCAGCAGTGTAGGTTGGCCTTACGGAAAGACCTGTGGCTACACCTTC.

This clonotype was seen a handful of times. This chain links TRBV4-1 with TRBJ2-3; tentatively, D is TRBD2 (6 bases). Germline V gives CDR1 MGHRA, CDR2 YSYEKL. The CDR3 extends over 17 amino acids. V lost 1 base, J lost 0 bases, and 14 bases lay in between. CDR3 coding DNA: TGCGCCAGCAGCCAAGGTATGAGGGGAGGTAGCACAGATACGCAGTATTTT. It codes for CASSQGMRGGSTDTQYF.

Of note for this clonotype: A read error may explain this, as a much larger clone is one base away. The CDR3 sequence: CASRTEHNSPLHF. In DNA, the CDR3 is TGTGCCAGCAGGACAGAGCATAATTCACCCCTCCACTTT. This chain connects TRBV6-8 to TRBJ1-6, with D possibly TRBD1 on 5 matching bases. Germline CDR1 reads MNHGY; CDR2 reads SAAAGT. The CDR3 is 13 amino acids. The V and J ends lost 6 bases and 5 bases respectively, with 8 bases between them.

The table lists this clonotype with many counts. The chain has TRBV11-2 and TRBJ2-1; 11 positions agree with TRBD2. Germline lookup yields CDR1 SGHAT and CDR2 FQNNGV. The length of the CDR3 is 16 residues. Trimming at V came to 6 bases and at J to 3 bases, leaving 7 bases not matched to a gene. The CDR3 region has the DNA TGTGCCAGCAGGCACCTAGCGGGAGGAGTCTACAATGAGCAGTTCTTC. Translating it yields CASRHLAGGVYNEQFF. The complete variable domain, with remaining parts taken from reference TRBV11-2 and TRBJ2-1, reads EAGVAQSPRYKIIEKRQSVAFWCNPISGHATLYWYQQILGQGPKLLIQFQNNGVVDDSQLPKDRFSAERLKGVDSTLKIQPAKLEDSAVYLCASRHLAGGVYNEQFFGPGTRLTVL.

This clonotype was seen repeatedly, ten times or more. The chain couples TRBV12-2 to TRBJ1-2. TRBV12-2 is described as a pseudogene. The CDR3 is made up of 17 amino acids. CDR3 sequence reads: CASRLRRTPRKTYGYTF. CDR3 nucleotide sequence: TGTGCAAGTCGCTTAAGACGGACTCCACGAAAGACCTATGGCTACACCTTC.

In regard to this clonotype: Just one base apart from a much larger clone, this may be a read error. The rearrangement joins TRBV18 to TRBJ2-3, with D maybe TRBD2 (6 bases). The CDR3 runs to 16 residues. Per the germline V gene, CDR1 is KGHSH and CDR2 is LQKENI. The CDR3 spells CTSSPRTGVATDTQYF. For the CDR3, the DNA is TGTACCAGCTCACCACGGACGGGAGTGGCCACAGATACGCAGTATTTT.